This T cell receptor (beta chain) was sequenced in a study of identical twins. Study results and caveats: Conclusions relied on cross-sectional statistical analysis, not following the same donors. In monozygotic twins, models underestimated the sharing of out-of-frame TCR alpha. Fewer insertions characterized abundant cord blood beta clonotypes, whereas memory repertoires showed none.

One entry per CDR3 protein results from TCRdb running MiXCR on the 5' RACE reads. The table shows more than 1.5 million distinct CDR3 sequences, with under 35% occurring only once. To note about this clonotype: The antigen is not known. Relative to the germline gene, one junction end is altered; a read error may explain this.

This clonotype originated in a newborn girl in good health. Sample: cord blood.

The CDR3, as DNA: TGCAGTGCTATTGGAGGGCCCTCTTGGGAGCGGTACTTC. Translation gives CSAIGGPSWERYF. The chain employs TRBV20-1 and TRBJ2-7; D is possibly TRBD2 (6 bases). The germline V gene has CDR1 DFQATT and CDR2 SNEGSKA (reference sequence). The CDR3 runs to 13 residues.